The 32 T cell receptor beta chains in this list originate from one sample, sequenced in a study of CD8 T cells in Susac syndrome. RNA amounts of roughly 0.45 to 1 ug underwent reverse transcription with random hexamers. From the immunoSEQ multiplex PCR reads, TCRdb called clonotypes with MiXCR, one entry per CDR3 protein. The profile shows 150,000 or so distinct CDR3 sequences, 85% to 95% of them singletons. The sequenced sample consisted of CD4+ T cells from PBMCs. The receptor set was obtained from a human donor with Susac syndrome.

This sequence joins TRBV14 and TRBJ2-5; 12 bases are a match to TRBD2. V shed 4 bases, J shed 9 bases, and the junction held 6 bases outside the gene matches. The CDR3 has 14 amino acids. Germline CDR1 reads SGHDN; CDR2 reads FVKESK. The CDR3 is CASSRSLAGGAQYF. Here the CDR3 DNA reads TGTGCCAGCAGCCGGTCACTAGCGGGGGGTGCCCAGTACTTC.

The chain employs TRBV30 and TRBJ1-2; 8 bases match TRBD1. V was pared by 1 base and J by 4 bases, with 11 bases of the junction left unmatched. Germline V gene lookup returns CDR1 GTSNPN and CDR2 SVGIG (reference sequence). The CDR3 has 16 residues. CDR3 region: CAWSAGWAGGGYGYTF. CDR3 DNA sequence: TGTGCCTGGAGTGCTGGGTGGGCAGGGGGCGGCTATGGCTACACCTTC.

This chain uses TRBV7-3 with TRBJ2-1; 7 bases match TRBD2. V lost 2 bases, J lost 8 bases, and 6 bases stayed unmatched. There are 14 residues in the CDR3. Germline V gene data show CDR1 as SGHTA and CDR2 as FQGTGA. In nucleotides, the CDR3 is TGTGCCAGCAGCTTATGGGGAGGGAACGATGAGCAGTTCTTC. Residues: CASSLWGGNDEQFF.

This chain links TRBV9 with TRBJ2-1, with 15 nucleotides matching TRBD2. V was clipped by 1 base and J by 10 bases; unmatched bases: 9. Germline V lookup: CDR1 SGDLS, CDR2 YYNGEE. The CDR3 extends over 17 amino acids. CDR3 nucleotide sequence: TGTGCCAGCAGCGTATCCGGGACTAGCGGGGGGTATAGGGAGCAGTTCTTC. Amino acids: CASSVSGTSGGYREQFF.

J is TRBJ2-7 and V is TRBV12-3 or TRBV12-4, with D tentatively TRBD2 (6 bases). Trimming took off 6 bases at V and 1 base at J, with 10 bases between the two ends. The CDR3 runs 13 residues. Here the CDR3 reads CASRLSGSYEQYF. The CDR3, as DNA: TGTGCCAGCAGACTCAGCGGGTCCTACGAGCAGTACTTC.

The rearrangement links TRBV29-1 to TRBJ2-1; D tentatively reads TRBD1 or TRBD2 (5 bases each). Trimming cost V 0 bases and J 0 bases, with 15 bases left between them. CDR1 is SQVTM and CDR2 is ANQGSEA in the germline V gene. CDR3 length equals 17 residues. CDR3 region: CSVEDLTRGFSYNEQFF. DNA of the CDR3: TGCAGCGTTGAAGACCTCACTAGGGGCTTCTCCTACAATGAGCAGTTCTTC.

The chain carries TRBV12-3 or TRBV12-4 and TRBJ2-7; D remains unclear. The CDR3 spans 13 residues. V was shortened by 3 bases and J by 1 base, with 7 bases between the two germline ends. The CDR3 DNA reads TGTGCCAGCAGTTTCCGTTATTCCTACGAGCAGTACTTC. Translated, it gives CASSFRYSYEQYF.

V gene TRBV20-1 combines with J gene TRBJ2-3; 10 bases map to TRBD2. Germline CDR1 DFQATT, CDR2 SNEGSKA (reference sequence). The CDR3 is 15 residues long. With V trimmed by 2 bases and J by 3 bases, 5 bases remained unmatched. CDR3 region: CSARLPGLATDTQYF. The CDR3 nucleotides are TGCAGTGCTAGACTCCCGGGACTAGCGACAGATACGCAGTATTTT.

This sequence joins TRBV5-4 and TRBJ2-2; D uncertain. This CDR3 comprises 15 residues. V lost 5 bases to trimming and J lost 7 bases, with 18 bases between them. From germline, CDR1 is SGHNT and CDR2 YYREEE (reference sequence). The CDR3 here is CASSRGSYADGELFF. CDR3 nucleotides: TGTGCCAGCAGTCGAGGAAGTTACGCTGACGGGGAGCTGTTTTTT. Full variable domain (outside the CDR3, taken from reference TRBV5-4 and TRBJ2-2): ETGVTQSPTHLIKTRGQQVTLRCSSQSGHNTVSWYQQALGQGPQFIFQYYREEENGRGNFPPRFSGLQFPNYSSELNVNALELDDSALYLCASSRGSYADGELFFGEGSRLTVL.

CDR3 sequence reads: CAWSAGKYRGFF. CDR3 nucleotides: TGTGCCTGGAGTGCTGGGAAATACAGGGGTTTCTTT. This sequence joins TRBV30 and TRBJ1-1; 7 nucleotides match TRBD1. The V and J ends lost 1 base and 13 bases, in that order; junction bases with no gene match: 9. Germline V gene lookup returns CDR1 GTSNPN and CDR2 SVGIG (reference sequence). CDR3 size: 12 residues.

J is TRBJ2-1 and V is TRBV20-1, with 15 bases identical to TRBD2. V trimming: 5 bases; J trimming: 5 bases; junction bases outside the gene matches: 7. The length of the CDR3 is 16 residues. Germline assignment: CDR1 DFQATT and CDR2 SNEGSKA (reference sequence). DNA of the CDR3: TGCAGTGCTGTAAGGACTAGCGGGAGGGCCCACAATGAGCAGTTCTTC. Translation: CSAVRTSGRAHNEQFF.

The chain joins TRBV28 to TRBJ2-2; D unresolved. V was clipped by 1 base and J by 4 bases, with 10 bases between them. Germline V gene sequence: CDR1 MDHEN, CDR2 SYDVKM. This CDR3 is 15 amino acids long. CDR3: CASSLSGRFTGELFF. The DNA of the CDR3 is TGTGCCAGCAGTTTATCCGGCAGATTCACCGGGGAGCTGTTTTTT.

This chain connects TRBV4-2 to TRBJ1-2; D is undetermined. The CDR3 totals 13 residues. Trimming removed 0 bases from V and 7 bases from J, with 9 bases in between. Germline V lookup: CDR1 LGHNA, CDR2 YNFKEQ. CDR3 nucleotide sequence: TGTGCCAGCAGCCAAGATGGGCGTCCTGGCTACACCTTC. Amino acid sequence: CASSQDGRPGYTF.

This chain connects TRBV12-5 to TRBJ1-5; 9 bases fit TRBD1. This CDR3 comprises 16 residues. Unmatched junction bases numbered 12, after V lost 0 bases and J lost 12 bases. In germline, CDR1 is LGHNT, CDR2 FRNRAP. CDR3 sequence: CASGLVLGTGNPNQHF. The CDR3 DNA sequence: TGTGCTAGTGGTTTGGTACTCGGGACAGGGAACCCCAACCAGCATTTT.

This chain joins TRBV9 and TRBJ2-3; D call uncertain. This CDR3 contains 12 residues. V lost 0 bases and J 5 bases, leaving 4 bases between the germline ends. CDR1 is SGDLS and CDR2 is YYNGEE in the germline V gene. The DNA for the CDR3 is TGTGCCAGCAGCGTAGAGAGAGATACGCAGTATTTT. Translated, it gives CASSVERDTQYF.

This chain joins TRBV7-2 and TRBJ2-3; D ambiguous. The V end was cut by 3 bases, the J end by 3 bases, with 13 bases between. The CDR3 runs 15 residues. The germline gives CDR1 SGHTA, CDR2 FQGNSA. The CDR3 loop is CASSLSGRRTDTQYF. CDR3 DNA: TGTGCCAGCAGCTTGTCGGGCAGAAGGACAGATACGCAGTATTTT. Complete variable domain (other parts from reference TRBV7-2 and TRBJ2-3): GAGVSQSPSNKVTEKGKDVELRCDPISGHTALYWYRQSLGQGLEFLIYFQGNSAPDKSGLPSDRFSAERTGGSVSTLTIQRTQQEDSAVYLCASSLSGRRTDTQYFGPGTRLTVL.

This clonotype has a single count. The chain uses TRBV4-2 and TRBJ1-1, with 8 bases fitting TRBD1. With V trimmed by 3 bases and J by 4 bases, 10 bases remained unmatched. This CDR3 has 16 amino acids. Germline values: CDR1 LGHNA, CDR2 YNFKEQ. The CDR3 sequence: CASSQTMTGAGTEAFF. The CDR3 DNA follows: TGTGCCAGCAGCCAGACGATGACAGGGGCGGGCACTGAAGCTTTCTTT.

This clonotype was seen only a few times. The chain is built from TRBV12-3 or TRBV12-4 and TRBJ2-2; 11 nucleotides line up with TRBD2. V was pared by 6 bases and J by 1 base, with 4 bases of the junction left unmatched. This CDR3 is built from 16 residues. The CDR3 reads CASRTGTSGNTGELFF. The CDR3 DNA reads as TGTGCCAGCAGGACCGGGACTAGCGGGAACACCGGGGAGCTGTTTTTT.

This chain links TRBV29-1 with TRBJ2-5; D gene uncertain. The V end lost 1 base, the J end lost 1 base, and 10 bases lay between the germline ends. Germline-derived CDR1 and CDR2 are SQVTM and ANQGSEA. This CDR3 region has 14 residues. The CDR3 spells CSVEGAVGQETQYF. The CDR3 DNA is TGCAGCGTTGAAGGGGCGGTCGGCCAAGAGACCCAGTACTTC.

The V gene is TRBV30, the J gene TRBJ2-5, with 11 bases that match TRBD2. The CDR3 is 16 amino acids. The ends lost 3 bases at V and 2 bases at J; junction bases unmatched: 8. The germline V gene encodes CDR1 GTSNPN and CDR2 SVGIG (reference sequence). Written as DNA, the CDR3 is TGTGCCTGGAGGAATAGCGGGAGGGCAGGGCAAGAGACCCAGTACTTC. Translation gives CAWRNSGRAGQETQYF.

The chain couples TRBV11-2 to TRBJ2-3; 7 bases fit TRBD2. V was pared by 6 bases and J by 0 bases, with 12 bases of the junction left unmatched. This CDR3 has 17 residues. The germline gives CDR1 SGHAT, CDR2 FQNNGV. In nucleotides, the CDR3 is TGTGCCAGCAGATCCTGGGGGGGGAGTAGAAGCACAGATACGCAGTATTTT. Encoded protein: CASRSWGGSRSTDTQYF.

The chain uses TRBV29-1 and TRBJ1-2, with D possibly being TRBD1 (6 bases). This CDR3 has 13 residues. V was pared by 6 bases and J by 4 bases, with 15 bases between. The germline gives CDR1 SQVTM, CDR2 ANQGSEA. CDR3 residues: CSVSTGGAYGYTF. The CDR3 region has the DNA TGCAGCGTGTCCACGGGGGGGGCCTATGGCTACACCTTC.

The rearrangement joins TRBV7-2 to TRBJ1-4; D remains unclear. Per the germline V gene, CDR1 is SGHTA and CDR2 is FQGNSA. The V end lost 4 bases, the J end lost 8 bases, and 11 bases lay between the germline ends. CDR3 length: 13 amino acids. The chain's CDR3 is CASSSGEGEKLFF. The CDR3, as DNA: TGTGCCAGCAGCTCTGGGGAGGGAGAAAAACTGTTTTTT.

Only a few counts were recorded for this clonotype. The rearrangement links TRBV27 to TRBJ2-7; no clear D. The CDR3 covers 11 residues. Per the germline V gene, CDR1 is MNHEY and CDR2 is SMNVEV (reference sequence). V dropped 4 bases and J dropped 3 bases, with 4 bases sitting between them. This CDR3 reads CASSSHYEQYF. The CDR3 DNA reads TGTGCCAGCAGTTCCCACTACGAGCAGTACTTC.

The gene calls are TRBV18 and TRBJ2-4, with a possible D match to TRBD1 (6 bases). This CDR3 has 15 amino acids. With 4 bases removed from V and 0 bases from J, the gap between germline ends came to 10 bases. CDR1 is KGHSH and CDR2 is LQKENI in the germline V gene. CDR3 bases: TGTGCCAGCTCACAAGGACAGCTAGCCAAAAACATTCAGTACTTC. Protein sequence: CASSQGQLAKNIQYF.

The chain uses TRBV20-1 and TRBJ2-1; 8 bases are shared with TRBD2. The V and J ends lost 5 bases and 1 base, in that order; junction bases with no gene match: 4. The CDR3 is 14 residues long. Germline CDR1 DFQATT, CDR2 SNEGSKA (reference sequence). CDR3 in amino acids: CSASSGGSYNEQFF. The CDR3 DNA follows: TGCAGTGCTTCAAGCGGGGGTTCCTACAATGAGCAGTTCTTC.

V is TRBV5-1 and J is TRBJ1-4; TRBD1 agrees at 12 bases. Trimming took 2 bases from V and 13 from J; bases not matched to a gene: 9. The CDR3 length is 15 residues. CDR1 and CDR2 (germline): SGHRS, YFSETQ. The CDR3 loop reads CASSLTGTGGLRLFF. The CDR3, as DNA: TGCGCCAGCAGCTTAACCGGGACAGGGGGCCTGCGACTGTTTTTT.

The rearrangement joins TRBV20-1 to TRBJ1-1, with 7 bases fitting TRBD1. The length of the CDR3 is 14 residues. The junction had 14 bases not matched to a gene; V was cut back by 1 base and J by 12 bases. Germline-derived CDR1 and CDR2 are DFQATT and SNEGSKA (reference sequence). The CDR3 DNA sequence: TGCAGTGCTAGAGCCCAAGGACAGGTTCAGTGGACTTTCTTT. Translation: CSARAQGQVQWTFF.

This clonotype was seen a single time. The chain recombines TRBV21-1 with TRBJ2-1. TRBV21-1 is a documented pseudogene. The length of the CDR3 is 17 residues. The CDR3 spells CASSTPRPSRSYNEQFF. In DNA form, the CDR3 reads TGTGCCAGCAGCACCCCGAGGCCTAGCAGGTCATACAATGAGCAGTTCTTC.

V is TRBV21-1 and J is TRBJ2-7. TRBV21-1 is a known pseudogene. This CDR3 is built from 12 residues. The CDR3 nucleotides are TGTGCCAGGGCCTTCGAATCCTACGAGCAGTACTTC. Translated, it gives CARAFESYEQYF.

The rearrangement uses TRBV7-2 and TRBJ1-1; D not resolved. Between the trimmed V and J ends, which lost 1 base and 8 bases, there was a span of 5 bases. The CDR3 extends over 11 amino acids. Germline CDR1 is SGHTA and CDR2 is FQGNSA. The CDR3 bases are TGTGCCAGCAGCTTAGTGGTCGAAGCTTTCTTT. The encoded protein is CASSLVVEAFF. Based on the CDR3 plus reference TRBV7-2 and TRBJ1-1, the full variable domain is GAGVSQSPSNKVTEKGKDVELRCDPISGHTALYWYRQSLGQGLEFLIYFQGNSAPDKSGLPSDRFSAERTGGSVSTLTIQRTQQEDSAVYLCASSLVVEAFFGQGTRLTVV.

This sequence joins TRBV9 and TRBJ1-5; TRBD1 matches at 10 bases. Germline CDR1 is SGDLS and CDR2 is YYNGEE. V dropped 3 bases and J dropped 3; count of bases not matched to a gene: 3. This CDR3 spans 15 amino acids. CDR3 region: CASSGGTGDNQPQHF. CDR3 nucleotides: TGTGCCAGCAGCGGAGGGACAGGGGACAATCAGCCCCAGCATTTT.